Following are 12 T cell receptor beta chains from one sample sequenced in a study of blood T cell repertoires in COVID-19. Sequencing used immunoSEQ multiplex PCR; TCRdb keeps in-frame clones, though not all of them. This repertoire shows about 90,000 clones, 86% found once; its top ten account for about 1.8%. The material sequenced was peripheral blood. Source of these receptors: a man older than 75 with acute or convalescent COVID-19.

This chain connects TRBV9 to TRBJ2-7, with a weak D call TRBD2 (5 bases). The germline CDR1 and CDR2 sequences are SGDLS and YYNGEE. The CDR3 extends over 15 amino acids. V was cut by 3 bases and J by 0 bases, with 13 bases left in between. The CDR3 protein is CASSAGLRSSYEQYF. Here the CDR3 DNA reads TGTGCCAGCAGCGCCGGACTCAGGAGCTCCTACGAGCAGTACTTC.

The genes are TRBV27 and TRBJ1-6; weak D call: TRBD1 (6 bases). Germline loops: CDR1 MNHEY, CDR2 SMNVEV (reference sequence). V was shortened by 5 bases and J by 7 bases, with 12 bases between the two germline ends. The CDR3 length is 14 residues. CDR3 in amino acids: CASSMTGRNSPLHF. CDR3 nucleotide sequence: TGTGCCAGCAGTATGACAGGACGGAATTCACCCCTCCACTTT.

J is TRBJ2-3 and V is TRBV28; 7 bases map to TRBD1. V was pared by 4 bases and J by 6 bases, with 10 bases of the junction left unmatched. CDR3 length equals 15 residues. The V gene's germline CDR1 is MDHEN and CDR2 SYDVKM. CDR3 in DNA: TGTGCCAGCAGTTATTTGGACAGGTCTGGGGATACGCAGTATTTT. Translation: CASSYLDRSGDTQYF.

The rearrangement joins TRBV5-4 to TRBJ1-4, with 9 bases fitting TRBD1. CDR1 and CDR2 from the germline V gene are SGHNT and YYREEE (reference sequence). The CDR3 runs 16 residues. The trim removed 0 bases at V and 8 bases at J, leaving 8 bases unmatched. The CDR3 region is CASSLGPGTGPEKLFF. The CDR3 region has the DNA TGTGCCAGCAGCTTGGGCCCCGGGACAGGGCCCGAAAAACTGTTTTTT.

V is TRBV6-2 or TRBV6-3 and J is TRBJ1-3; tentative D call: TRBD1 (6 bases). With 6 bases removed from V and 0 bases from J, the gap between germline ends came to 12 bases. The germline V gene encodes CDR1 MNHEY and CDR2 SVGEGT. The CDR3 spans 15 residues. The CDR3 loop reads CASSRDRSSGNTIYF. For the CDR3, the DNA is TGTGCCAGCAGCAGAGACAGGAGCTCTGGAAACACCATATATTTT.

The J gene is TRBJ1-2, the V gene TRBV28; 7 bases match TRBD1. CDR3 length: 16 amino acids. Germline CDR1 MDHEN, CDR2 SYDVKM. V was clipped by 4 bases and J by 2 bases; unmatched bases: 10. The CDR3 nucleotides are TGTGCCAGCAGTTCGAACCCGGGGACAGAGAACTATGGCTACACCTTC. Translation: CASSSNPGTENYGYTF.

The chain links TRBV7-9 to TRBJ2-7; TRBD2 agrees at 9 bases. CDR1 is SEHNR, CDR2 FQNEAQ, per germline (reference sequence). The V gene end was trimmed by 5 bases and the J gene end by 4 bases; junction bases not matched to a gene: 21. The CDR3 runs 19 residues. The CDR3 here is CASSQRVSSGMGVRYEQYF. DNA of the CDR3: TGTGCCAGCAGCCAAAGGGTCTCTAGCGGGATGGGGGTCCGATACGAGCAGTACTTC.

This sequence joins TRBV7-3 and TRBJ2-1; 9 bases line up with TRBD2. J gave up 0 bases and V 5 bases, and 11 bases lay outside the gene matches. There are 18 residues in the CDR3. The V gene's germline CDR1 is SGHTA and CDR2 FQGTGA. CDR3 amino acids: CASSQRGPSGTSYNEQFF. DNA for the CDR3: TGTGCCAGCAGCCAAAGGGGGCCTAGCGGGACCTCCTACAATGAGCAGTTCTTC.

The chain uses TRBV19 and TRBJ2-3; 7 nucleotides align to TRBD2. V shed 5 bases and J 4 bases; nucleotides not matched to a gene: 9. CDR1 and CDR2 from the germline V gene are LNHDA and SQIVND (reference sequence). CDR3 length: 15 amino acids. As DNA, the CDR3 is TGTGCCAGTAGTCCCGTCCTGGGAGGGGCAGATACGCAGTATTTT. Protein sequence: CASSPVLGGADTQYF.

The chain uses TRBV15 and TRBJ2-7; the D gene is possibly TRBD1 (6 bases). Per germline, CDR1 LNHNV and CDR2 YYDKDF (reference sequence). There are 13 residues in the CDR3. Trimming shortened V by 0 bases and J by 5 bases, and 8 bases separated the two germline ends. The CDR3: CATSRDPGDEQYF. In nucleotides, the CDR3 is TGTGCCACCAGCAGAGATCCAGGGGACGAGCAGTACTTC.

The CDR3 spells CASSLGTDQETQYF. The DNA for the CDR3 is TGTGCCAGCAGCTTAGGGACAGATCAAGAGACCCAGTACTTC. This rearrangement joins TRBV7-9 to TRBJ2-5; TRBD1 might be the D (6 bases). CDR1 and CDR2 (germline): SEHNR, FQNEAQ (reference sequence). CDR3 size: 14 residues. V dropped 1 base and J dropped 2 bases, with 8 bases sitting between them. Supplemented by reference TRBV7-9 and TRBJ2-5, the full variable domain reads DTGVSQNPRHKITKRGQNVTFRCDPISEHNRLYWYRQTLGQGPEFLTYFQNEAQLEKSRLLSDRFSAERPKGSFSTLEIQRTEQGDSAMYLCASSLGTDQETQYFGPGTRLLVL.

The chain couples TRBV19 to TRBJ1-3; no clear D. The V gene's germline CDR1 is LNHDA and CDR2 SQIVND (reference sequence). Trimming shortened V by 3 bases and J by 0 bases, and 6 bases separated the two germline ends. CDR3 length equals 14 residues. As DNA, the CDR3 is TGTGCCAGTAGTATTCGCAGCTCTGGAAACACCATATATTTT. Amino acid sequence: CASSIRSSGNTIYF.